Each of the 10 T cell receptor beta chains below was sequenced from the same sample in a study of siplizumab effects on memory and regulatory T cells. The data were produced by immunoSEQ multiplex PCR, yet TCRdb's version contains in-frame clones alone and is incomplete. The sample has roughly 120,000 clones; 92% are singletons. Sequencing was done on a sample of Tregs sorted from blood. Receptors originate from a human donor in good health.

The V and J genes are TRBV19 and TRBJ1-1; D might be TRBD1 (5 bases). Looked up from germline, CDR1 is LNHDA and CDR2 is SQIVND (reference sequence). Deletions cut 3 bases from V and 1 base from J, with 12 bases between. This CDR3 is 15 amino acids long. The CDR3 spells CASSIVGAPNTEAFF. CDR3 nucleotides: TGTGCCAGTAGTATCGTAGGGGCCCCGAACACTGAAGCTTTCTTT. The full variable domain, completed using reference TRBV19 and TRBJ1-1, is DGGITQSPKYLFRKEGQNVTLSCEQNLNHDAMYWYRQDPGQGLRLIYYSQIVNDFQKGDIAEGYSVSREKKESFPLTVTSAQKNPTAFYLCASSIVGAPNTEAFFGQGTRLTVV.

The chain carries TRBV7-9 and TRBJ2-3, with 7 positions matching TRBD1. The germline gives CDR1 SEHNR, CDR2 FQNEAQ (reference sequence). J gave up 4 bases and V 5 bases, and 9 bases lay outside the gene matches. The CDR3 consists of 15 residues. This chain's CDR3 is CASSTGTGTADTQYF. The CDR3 nucleotides read TGTGCCAGCAGCACGGGAACCGGGACAGCAGATACGCAGTATTTT. The full variable domain, rest sourced from reference TRBV7-9 and TRBJ2-3, is DTGVSQNPRHKITKRGQNVTFRCDPISEHNRLYWYRQTLGQGPEFLTYFQNEAQLEKSRLLSDRFSAERPKGSFSTLEIQRTEQGDSAMYLCASSTGTGTADTQYFGPGTRLTVL.

The chain uses TRBV5-1 and TRBJ1-1; D is unresolved. The CDR3 sequence is 11 residues long. From germline, CDR1 is SGHRS and CDR2 YFSETQ. The V end lost 4 bases, the J end lost 2 bases, and 3 bases lay between the germline ends. CDR3 sequence (DNA): TGCGCCAGCAGCGGCAACACTGAAGCTTTCTTT. This sequence encodes CASSGNTEAFF. Full variable domain (remainder filled in from reference TRBV5-1 and TRBJ1-1): KAGVTQTPRYLIKTRGQQVTLSCSPISGHRSVSWYQQTPGQGLQFLFEYFSETQRNKGNFPGRFSGRQFSNSRSEMNVSTLELGDSALYLCASSGNTEAFFGQGTRLTVV.

The chain is built from TRBV5-1 and TRBJ1-1; D possibly corresponds to TRBD1 (5 bases). The V end was cut by 0 bases, the J end by 9 bases, with 9 bases between. CDR3 length equals 12 residues. Germline V gene data show CDR1 as SGHRS and CDR2 as YFSETQ. CDR3 bases: TGCGCCAGCAGCTTGGAGGCAGGGAAAGCTTTCTTT. This sequence encodes CASSLEAGKAFF. Combining the CDR3 with reference TRBV5-1 and TRBJ1-1 gives the whole variable domain KAGVTQTPRYLIKTRGQQVTLSCSPISGHRSVSWYQQTPGQGLQFLFEYFSETQRNKGNFPGRFSGRQFSNSRSEMNVSTLELGDSALYLCASSLEAGKAFFGQGTRLTVV.

The chain uses TRBV14 and TRBJ2-2; D is unclear. Germline loops: CDR1 SGHDN, CDR2 FVKESK. Between the trimmed V and J ends, which lost 2 bases and 0 bases, there was a span of 10 bases. The CDR3 contains 16 residues. This CDR3 reads CASSQSAISNTGELFF. The CDR3 DNA follows: TGTGCCAGCAGCCAAAGCGCCATCTCGAACACCGGGGAGCTGTTTTTT.

The J gene is TRBJ2-3, the V gene TRBV27, with D unclear. This CDR3 contains 11 residues. Trimming took off 3 bases at V and 7 bases at J, with 5 bases between the two ends. Germline V lookup: CDR1 MNHEY, CDR2 SMNVEV (reference sequence). Here the CDR3 reads CASSFRNTQYF. In DNA, the CDR3 is TGTGCCAGCAGTTTCCGTAATACGCAGTATTTT.

J is TRBJ2-2 and V is TRBV6-1; 11 bases are a match to TRBD2. This CDR3 is 19 amino acids long. Losses at the gene ends were 2 bases for V and 4 bases for J; bases not matched to a gene: 12. Per the germline V gene, CDR1 is MNHNS and CDR2 is SASEGT. DNA for the CDR3: TGTGCCAGCAGTGAATTGAAAACTAGCGGGAGATATGGCACCGGGGAGCTGTTTTTT. Its protein product is CASSELKTSGRYGTGELFF.

The J gene is TRBJ1-1, the V gene TRBV20-1, with TRBD1 as a possible D gene (5 bases). The CDR3 spans 11 residues. The V end was cut by 6 bases, the J end by 3 bases, with 8 bases between. In germline, CDR1 is DFQATT, CDR2 SNEGSKA (reference sequence). CDR3 residues: CSAGGDTEAFF. The CDR3 coding sequence is TGCAGTGCCGGGGGAGACACTGAAGCTTTCTTT.

A single count supports this clone. The rearrangement joins TRBV11-2 to TRBJ2-7; 8 bases match TRBD1. Germline CDR1 SGHAT, CDR2 FQNNGV. The junction had 6 bases not matched to a gene; V was cut back by 1 base and J by 4 bases. The CDR3 contains 15 residues. The CDR3 nucleotides are TGTGCCAGCAGCTTAGCCTCGGGACAGGTATACGAGCAGTACTTC. Protein: CASSLASGQVYEQYF.

The chain recombines TRBV29-1 with TRBJ1-2; D is uncertain. The CDR3 runs to 13 residues. The V gene's germline CDR1 is SQVTM and CDR2 ANQGSEA. Trimming pared 4 bases from V and 3 bases from J, leaving 12 bases between. The CDR3 DNA reads as TGCAGCGTTGTAGGCGATCTCGACTATGGCTACACCTTC. It translates to CSVVGDLDYGYTF.